The TCR beta chain described here comes from a study of shared clonotypes between healthy human individuals. Study-level results: Only blood underwent sampling, and tissue repertoires likely differ.

Germline CDR1 and CDR2: SGDLS and YYNGEE. Trimming at V came to 1 base and at J to 3 bases, leaving 7 bases not matched to a gene. The CDR3 spans 16 residues. As for this clone: Its antigen remains unidentified.

The protocol was immunoSEQ multiplex PCR, while the TCRdb copy is restricted to in-frame clones and leaves out a portion. Among approximately 1.4 million clones listed, around 98% were seen once. Material: naive CD4+ T cells sorted from blood. As to subset: CD45RA+ positively selected. The receptor was isolated from a man under 40 in good health. The V gene is TRBV9, the J gene TRBJ1-3; TRBD1 agrees at 7 bases. CDR3 bases: TGTGCCAGCAGCGTAACTCTTGGGACAGATGGAAACACCATATATTTT. Protein: CASSVTLGTDGNTIYF.